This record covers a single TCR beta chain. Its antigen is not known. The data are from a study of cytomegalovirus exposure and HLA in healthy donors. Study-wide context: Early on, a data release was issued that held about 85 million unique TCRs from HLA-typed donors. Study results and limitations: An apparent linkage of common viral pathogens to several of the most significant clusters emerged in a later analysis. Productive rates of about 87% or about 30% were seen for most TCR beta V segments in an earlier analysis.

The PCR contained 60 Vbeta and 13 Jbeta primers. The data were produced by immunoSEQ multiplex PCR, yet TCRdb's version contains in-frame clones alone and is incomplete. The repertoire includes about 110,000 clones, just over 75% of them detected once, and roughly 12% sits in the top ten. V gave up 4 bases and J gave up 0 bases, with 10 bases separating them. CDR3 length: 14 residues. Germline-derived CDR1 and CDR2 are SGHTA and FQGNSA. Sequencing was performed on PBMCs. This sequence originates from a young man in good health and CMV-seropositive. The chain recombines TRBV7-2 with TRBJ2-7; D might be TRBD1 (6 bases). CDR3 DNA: TGTGCCAGCAGCTCAGGACAGAGCTCCTACGAGCAGTACTTC. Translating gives CASSSGQSSYEQYF.